These T cell receptor beta chains were read from a single sample in a study of CD4 T cells in relation to SARS-CoV-2 and coronaviruses. The antigens these receptors bind are not known. Clones were read by immunoSEQ multiplex PCR, and TCRdb kept only the in-frame ones, dropping some. The sample lists more than 20,000 clones; 76% were seen once. Sequencing was done on a sample of CD4+ T cells from PBMCs, cultured in vitro. Receptors originate from a human donor in good health. Each CDR3 is given with its conserved first and last residue. D genes are given only for firm matches. Only some rows state a clone size, as once, few, many or a class for expanded clones.

NA	TRBV7-9	NA	TRBJ1-2	TGTGCCAGCAGCTTAGAAGTCGACAGTGGCTACACCTTC	CASSLEVDSGYTF
TRBD1	TRBV5-4	NA	TRBJ1-6	TGTGCCAGCAGCTGGGACAGGTTTGGACATTCACCCCTCCACTTT	CASSWDRFGHSPLHF
TRBD1	TRBV2	few	TRBJ1-2	TGTGCCAGCAGTGTTTCAGGGGGCGGCTACACCTTC	CASSVSGGGYTF
NA	TRBV10-3	NA	TRBJ1-5	TGTGCCATCGGCCGGGACAAATATAGCAATCAGCCCCAGCATTTT	CAIGRDKYSNQPQHF
TRBD1	TRBV18	NA	TRBJ2-5	TGTGCCAGCTCACCGGGACAGGGGTCAGAGACCCAGTACTTC	CASSPGQGSETQYF
NA	TRBV6-1	NA	TRBJ2-1	TGTGCCAGCAGTGAAGCGGGCAGGGCAGAAGGGCAGTTCTTC	CASSEAGRAEGQFF
NA	TRBV3-1/TRBV3-2	NA	TRBJ1-3	TGTGCCAGCAGCCCCCAGAGCTCTGGAAACACCATATATTTT	CASSPQSSGNTIYF
TRBD2	TRBV18	NA	TRBJ2-7	TGTGCCAGCTCAGCCAACGTACTAGCGGGAGGAAACGAGCAGTACTTC	CASSANVLAGGNEQYF
NA	TRBV30	NA	TRBJ1-5	TGTGCCTGGAGTGCGACAGCGCAAGATCAGCCCCAGCATTTT	CAWSATAQDQPQHF
NA	TRBV19	NA	TRBJ2-3	TGTGCCAGTAGTATTCGGGGAGAGCCAGATACGCAGTATTTT	CASSIRGEPDTQYF
NA	TRBV5-1	NA	TRBJ2-1	TGCGCCAGCAAGAGCCTAGCGTACAATGAGCAGTTCTTC	CASKSLAYNEQFF
TRBD2	TRBV10-3	NA	TRBJ2-5	TGTGCCATCAGTGAGTCCCCGGGACTAGCGGGAGGAGAGACCCAGTACTTC	CAISESPGLAGGETQYF
NA	TRBV6-5	NA	TRBJ1-4	TGTGCCAGCAGCCTGGCCTGGGCGGAAAAACTGTTTTTT	CASSLAWAEKLFF
NA	TRBV5-1	few	TRBJ1-4	TGCGCCAGCAGCTTGAGCTCAACTAATGAAAAACTGTTTTTT	CASSLSSTNEKLFF
NA	TRBV6-5	NA	TRBJ1-1	TGTGCCAGCAGTTACTCGGAGGCAAACACTGAAGCTTTCTTT	CASSYSEANTEAFF
NA	TRBV3-1/TRBV3-2	NA	TRBJ2-7	TGTGCCAGCAGCCAAGGGGCGGCCTTTACCTACGAGCAGTACTTC	CASSQGAAFTYEQYF
NA	TRBV3-1/TRBV3-2	NA	TRBJ2-6	TGTGCCAGCTCTAACTCTGGGGCCAACGTCCTGACTTTC	CASSNSGANVLTF
NA	TRBV12-3/TRBV12-4	NA	TRBJ1-1	TGTGCCAGCAGCCCCGGGTCTGAAGCTTTCTTT	CASSPGSEAFF
TRBD2	TRBV19	NA	TRBJ2-3	TGTGCCAGTAGTCTACTAGCGGGAGGAACAGATACGCAGTATTTT	CASSLLAGGTDTQYF
NA	TRBV27	NA	TRBJ2-1	TGTGCCAGCAGCCAATCAGGTTGGTCTCACAATGAGCAGTTCTTC	CASSQSGWSHNEQFF
NA	TRBV27	few	TRBJ1-2	TGTGCCAGCAGTTTTTCGCAGGGAGGGGGCTATGGCTACACCTTC	CASSFSQGGGYGYTF
NA	TRBV6-5	NA	TRBJ1-2	TGTGCCAGCAGTTACTCGAAAGGCTACACCTTC	CASSYSKGYTF
NA	TRBV2	NA	TRBJ1-2	TGTGCCAGCAGTGTTGCAGAGGAGGGCTACACCTTC	CASSVAEEGYTF
TRBD1	TRBV19	NA	TRBJ2-6	TGTGCCAGTAGTAGAGGACAGGGCCCTGGGGCCAACGTCCTGACTTTC	CASSRGQGPGANVLTF
TRBD1	TRBV29-1	few	TRBJ1-2	TGCAGCGTTGAAGCCAGGGGGTATGGCTACACCTTC	CSVEARGYGYTF
TRBD2	TRBV19	NA	TRBJ2-2	TGTGCCAGTAGCTCGGGACTAGCGGCTAACACCGGGGAGCTGTTTTTT	CASSSGLAANTGELFF
NA	TRBV19	NA	TRBJ1-6	TGTGCCAGTTCGGACGGCTCCTATAATTCACCCCTCCACTTT	CASSDGSYNSPLHF
TRBD2	TRBV27	NA	TRBJ2-7	TGTGCCAGCAGGAAAACTAGCGGGAGTATCTACGAGCAGTACTTC	CASRKTSGSIYEQYF
TRBD2	TRBV2	NA	TRBJ2-5	TGTGCCAGCAGTGTCCCGGGACTAGCTCTTCAAGAGACCCAGTACTTC	CASSVPGLALQETQYF
NA	TRBV4-1	NA	TRBJ1-5	TGCGCCAGCAGCCAAGCTCCCCAGGGGAGACCTTATAGCAATCAGCCCCAGCATTTT	CASSQAPQGRPYSNQPQHF
NA	TRBV15	few	TRBJ1-5	TGTGCCACCAGCAGAGGGAAGGACGATCAGCCCCAGCATTTT	CATSRGKDDQPQHF
NA	TRBV14	NA	TRBJ1-3	TGTGCCAGCAGCCAAGTTACCTCGGGAAACACCATATATTTT	CASSQVTSGNTIYF
TRBD2	TRBV19	NA	TRBJ2-3	TGTGCCAGTAGTAAAATGAGCGGGAGGGCAGATACGCAGTATTTT	CASSKMSGRADTQYF
NA	TRBV18	NA	TRBJ2-5	TGTGCCAGCTCACGGGATCAAGAGACCCAGTACTTC	CASSRDQETQYF
TRBD1	TRBV2	few	TRBJ1-4	TGTGCCAGCAGTGAAGTGGGACAGGGAGGAAAACTGTTTTTT	CASSEVGQGGKLFF
TRBD1	TRBV6-5	NA	TRBJ2-7	TGTGCCAGCAGTTCCTATGCCGGGACAGGGCCCTACGAGCAGTACTTC	CASSSYAGTGPYEQYF
TRBD1	TRBV15	NA	TRBJ1-2	TGTGCCACCAGCAGAGAAATCCAGGGGGCAAGCTATGGCTACACCTTC	CATSREIQGASYGYTF
TRBD1	TRBV19	NA	TRBJ2-4	TGTGCCAGTAGTGGAACAGGGGCGAAGGGCATTCAGTACTTC	CASSGTGAKGIQYF
NA	TRBV3-1/TRBV3-2	NA	TRBJ2-7	TGTGCCAGCAGCCCGCGGGGCCTAGGGTCCTACGAGCAGTACTTC	CASSPRGLGSYEQYF
NA	TRBV11-2	NA	TRBJ2-4	TGTGCCAGCAGCTTATTAGGGCAGACCAGAATAGCCAAAAACATTCAGTACTTC	CASSLLGQTRIAKNIQYF
NA	TRBV12-3/TRBV12-4	NA	TRBJ2-3	TGTGCCAGCAGTTTAGCTGGGACAGATACGCAGTATTTT	CASSLAGTDTQYF
NA	TRBV6-1	NA	TRBJ2-7	TGTGCCAGCAGTGAAGGTACCTACGAGCAGTACTTC	CASSEGTYEQYF
NA	TRBV21-1	NA	TRBJ2-1	TGTGCCAGCAGCCCGGGACACGGCTACAATGAGCAGTTCTTC	CASSPGHGYNEQFF
NA	TRBV19	NA	TRBJ2-5	TGTGCCAGTAACTCCGGGCAAACAACCGGGGAGACCCAGTACTTC	CASNSGQTTGETQYF
TRBD2	TRBV30	NA	TRBJ2-5	TGTGCCTGGAGTGCCTCCCGACTAGCGGGGAAGGGGGGCCACGAGACCCAGTACTTC	CAWSASRLAGKGGHETQYF
NA	TRBV29-1	NA	TRBJ2-4	TGCAGCGTACTAAACAGGACAGCCAAAAACATTCAGTACTTC	CSVLNRTAKNIQYF
NA	TRBV5-6	NA	TRBJ1-4	TGTGCCAGCAGCTTGGGGGTTTCCGATTTTGAAAAACTGTTTTTT	CASSLGVSDFEKLFF
TRBD1	TRBV24-1	once	TRBJ2-1	TGTGCCACCAGTGGCAAACACAGGGACAGGGGGTCCTACAATGAGCAGTTCTTC	CATSGKHRDRGSYNEQFF
NA	TRBV7-9	few	TRBJ2-1	TGTGCCAGCAGCTTATTGGGTGGCGATGAGCAGTTCTTC	CASSLLGGDEQFF